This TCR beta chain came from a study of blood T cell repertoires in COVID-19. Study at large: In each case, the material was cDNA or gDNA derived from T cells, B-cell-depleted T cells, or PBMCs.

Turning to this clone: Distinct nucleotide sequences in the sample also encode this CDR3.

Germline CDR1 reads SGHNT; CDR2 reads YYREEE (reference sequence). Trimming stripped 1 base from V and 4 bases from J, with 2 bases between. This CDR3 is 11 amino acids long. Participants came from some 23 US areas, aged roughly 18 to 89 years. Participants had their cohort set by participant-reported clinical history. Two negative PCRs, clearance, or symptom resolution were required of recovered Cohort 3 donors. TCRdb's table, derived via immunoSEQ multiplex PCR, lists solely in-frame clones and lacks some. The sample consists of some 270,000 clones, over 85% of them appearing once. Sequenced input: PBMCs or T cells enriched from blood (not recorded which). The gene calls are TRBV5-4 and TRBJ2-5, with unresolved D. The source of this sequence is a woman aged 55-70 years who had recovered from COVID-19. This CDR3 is CASSLRETQYF. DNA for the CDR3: TGTGCCAGCAGCTTGCGAGAGACCCAGTACTTC.